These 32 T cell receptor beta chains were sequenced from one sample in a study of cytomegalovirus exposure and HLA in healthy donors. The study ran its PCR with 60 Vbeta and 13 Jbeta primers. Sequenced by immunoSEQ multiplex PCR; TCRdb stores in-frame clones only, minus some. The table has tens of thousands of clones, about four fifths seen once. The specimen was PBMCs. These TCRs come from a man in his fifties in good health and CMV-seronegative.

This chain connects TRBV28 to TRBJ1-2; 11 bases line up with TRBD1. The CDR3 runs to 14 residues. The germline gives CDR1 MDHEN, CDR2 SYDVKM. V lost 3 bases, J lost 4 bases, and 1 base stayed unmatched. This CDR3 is CASSFGTGGYGYTF. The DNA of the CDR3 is TGTGCCAGCAGTTTCGGGACAGGGGGCTATGGCTACACCTTC.

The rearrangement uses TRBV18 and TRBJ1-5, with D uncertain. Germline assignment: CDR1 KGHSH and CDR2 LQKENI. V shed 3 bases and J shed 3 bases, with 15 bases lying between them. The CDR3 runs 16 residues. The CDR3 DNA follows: TGTGCCAGCTCACCTCAGCCGGGATTCAACAATCAGCCCCAGCATTTT. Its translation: CASSPQPGFNNQPQHF.

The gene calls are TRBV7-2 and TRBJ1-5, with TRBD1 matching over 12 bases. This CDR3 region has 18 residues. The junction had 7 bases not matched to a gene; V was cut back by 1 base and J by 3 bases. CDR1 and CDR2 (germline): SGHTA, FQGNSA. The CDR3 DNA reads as TGTGCCAGCAGCTTAGTCGCAGGGACAGGGGGCTCCAATCAGCCCCAGCATTTT. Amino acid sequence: CASSLVAGTGGSNQPQHF.

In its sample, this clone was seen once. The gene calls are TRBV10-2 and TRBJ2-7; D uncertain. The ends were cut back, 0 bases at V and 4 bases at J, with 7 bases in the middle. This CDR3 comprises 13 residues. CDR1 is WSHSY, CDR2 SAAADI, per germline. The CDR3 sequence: CASSESNLYEQYF. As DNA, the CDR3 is TGCGCCAGCAGTGAGTCTAACTTGTACGAGCAGTACTTC.

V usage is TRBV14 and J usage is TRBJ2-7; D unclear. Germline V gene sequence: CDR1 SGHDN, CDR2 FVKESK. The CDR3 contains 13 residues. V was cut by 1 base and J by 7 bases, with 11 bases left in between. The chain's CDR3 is CASSQGAGNEQYF. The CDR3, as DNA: TGTGCCAGCAGCCAAGGGGCCGGTAATGAGCAGTACTTC.

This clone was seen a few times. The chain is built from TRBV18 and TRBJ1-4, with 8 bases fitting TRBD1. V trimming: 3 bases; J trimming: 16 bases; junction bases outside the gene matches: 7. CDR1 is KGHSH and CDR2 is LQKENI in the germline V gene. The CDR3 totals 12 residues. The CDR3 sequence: CASSPRTGNPFF. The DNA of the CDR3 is TGTGCCAGCTCACCCCGGACAGGGAATCCGTTTTTT.

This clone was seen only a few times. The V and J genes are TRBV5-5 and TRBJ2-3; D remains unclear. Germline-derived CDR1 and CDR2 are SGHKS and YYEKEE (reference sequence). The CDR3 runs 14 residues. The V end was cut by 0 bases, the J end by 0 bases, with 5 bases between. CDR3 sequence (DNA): TGTGCCAGCAGCTTGGACGGGAGCACAGATACGCAGTATTTT. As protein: CASSLDGSTDTQYF.

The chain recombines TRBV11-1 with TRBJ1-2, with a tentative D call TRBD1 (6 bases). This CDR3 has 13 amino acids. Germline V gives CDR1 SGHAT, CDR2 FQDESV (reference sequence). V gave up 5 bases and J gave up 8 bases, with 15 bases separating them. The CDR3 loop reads CASSQGRGEGYTF. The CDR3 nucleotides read TGTGCCAGCAGCCAGGGCAGGGGAGAAGGCTACACCTTC.

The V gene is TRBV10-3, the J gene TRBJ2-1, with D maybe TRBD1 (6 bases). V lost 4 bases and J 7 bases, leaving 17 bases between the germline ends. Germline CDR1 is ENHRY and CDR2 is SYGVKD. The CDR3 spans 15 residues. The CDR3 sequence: CAISVLGQPKNEQFF. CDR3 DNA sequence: TGTGCCATCAGTGTTTTAGGACAGCCCAAAAATGAGCAGTTCTTC.

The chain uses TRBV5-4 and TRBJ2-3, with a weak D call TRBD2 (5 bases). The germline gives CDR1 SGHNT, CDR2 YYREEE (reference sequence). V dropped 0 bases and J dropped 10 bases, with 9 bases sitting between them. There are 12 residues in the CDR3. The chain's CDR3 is CASSLDGSAQYF. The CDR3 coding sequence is TGTGCCAGCAGCTTGGACGGTAGCGCGCAGTATTTT.

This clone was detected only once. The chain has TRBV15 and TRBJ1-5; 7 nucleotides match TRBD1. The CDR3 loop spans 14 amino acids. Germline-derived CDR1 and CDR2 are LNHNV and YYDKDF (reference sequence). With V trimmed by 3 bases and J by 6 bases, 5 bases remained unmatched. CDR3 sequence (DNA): TGTGCCACCAGCAGCACGACAGGGAGTCAGCCCCAGCATTTT. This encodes CATSSTTGSQPQHF.

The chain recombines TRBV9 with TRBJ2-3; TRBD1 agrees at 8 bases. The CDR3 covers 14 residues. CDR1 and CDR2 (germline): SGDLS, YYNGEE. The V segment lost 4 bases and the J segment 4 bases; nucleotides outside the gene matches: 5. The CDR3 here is CASSPSGGSDTQYF. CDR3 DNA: TGTGCCAGCAGCCCCTCAGGGGGCTCAGATACGCAGTATTTT.

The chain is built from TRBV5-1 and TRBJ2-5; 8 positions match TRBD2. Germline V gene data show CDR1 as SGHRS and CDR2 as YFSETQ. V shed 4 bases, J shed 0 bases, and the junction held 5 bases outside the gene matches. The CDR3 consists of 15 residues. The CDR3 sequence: CASSRREGYQETQYF. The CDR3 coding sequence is TGCGCCAGCAGCCGACGGGAGGGATACCAAGAGACCCAGTACTTC.

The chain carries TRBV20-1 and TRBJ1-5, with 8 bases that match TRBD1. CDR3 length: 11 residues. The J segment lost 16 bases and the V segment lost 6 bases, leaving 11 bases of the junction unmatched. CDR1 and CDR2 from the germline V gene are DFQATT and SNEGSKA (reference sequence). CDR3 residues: CSAPGQGDNHF. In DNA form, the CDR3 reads TGCAGTGCCCCAGGACAGGGAGATAACCATTTT.

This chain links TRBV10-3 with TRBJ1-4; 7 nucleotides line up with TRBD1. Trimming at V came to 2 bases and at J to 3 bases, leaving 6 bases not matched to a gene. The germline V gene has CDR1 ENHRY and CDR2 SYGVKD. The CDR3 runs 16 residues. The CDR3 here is CAISEHRGLANEKLFF. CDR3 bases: TGTGCCATCAGTGAGCACAGGGGTTTGGCTAATGAAAAACTGTTTTTT.

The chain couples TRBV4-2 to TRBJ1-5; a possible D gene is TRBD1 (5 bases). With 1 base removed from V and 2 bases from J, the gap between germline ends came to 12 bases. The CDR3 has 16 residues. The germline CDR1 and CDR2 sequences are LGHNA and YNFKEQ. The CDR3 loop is CASSQGGAGGNQPQHF. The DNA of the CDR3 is TGTGCCAGCAGCCAAGGCGGGGCCGGTGGCAATCAGCCCCAGCATTTT.

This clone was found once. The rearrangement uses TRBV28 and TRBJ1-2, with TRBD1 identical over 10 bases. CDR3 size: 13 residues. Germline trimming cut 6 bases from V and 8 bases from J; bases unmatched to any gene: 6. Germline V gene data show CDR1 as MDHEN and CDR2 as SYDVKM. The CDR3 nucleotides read TGTGCCAGCAGACCAGGACAGGGGGAAGGCTACACCTTC. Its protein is CASRPGQGEGYTF.

The CDR3 coding sequence is TGTGCCAGCAGTGAGGGACAGGTGTCTGAAGCTTTCTTT. This gives the protein CASSEGQVSEAFF. The gene calls are TRBV25-1 and TRBJ1-1, with TRBD1 identical over 8 bases. The CDR3 extends over 13 amino acids. V dropped 3 bases and J dropped 6; count of bases not matched to a gene: 3. CDR1 is MGHDK and CDR2 is SYGVNS in the germline V gene.

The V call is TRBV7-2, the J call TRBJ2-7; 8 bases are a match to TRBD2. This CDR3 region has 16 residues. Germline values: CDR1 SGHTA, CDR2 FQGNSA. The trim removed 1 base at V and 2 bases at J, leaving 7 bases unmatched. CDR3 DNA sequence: TGTGCCAGCAGCTTAGGTCTAGCGGGTTATACCTACGAGCAGTACTTC. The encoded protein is CASSLGLAGYTYEQYF.

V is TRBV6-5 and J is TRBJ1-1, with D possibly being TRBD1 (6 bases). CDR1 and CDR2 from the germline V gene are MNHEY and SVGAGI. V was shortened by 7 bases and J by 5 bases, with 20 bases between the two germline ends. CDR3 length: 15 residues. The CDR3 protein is CASIKGGGKGTEAFF. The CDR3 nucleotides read TGTGCCAGCATCAAGGGGGGGGGAAAGGGAACTGAAGCTTTCTTT.

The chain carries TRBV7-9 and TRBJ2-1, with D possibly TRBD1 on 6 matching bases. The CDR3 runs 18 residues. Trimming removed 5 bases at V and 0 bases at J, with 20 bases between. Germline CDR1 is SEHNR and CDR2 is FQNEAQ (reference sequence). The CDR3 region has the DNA TGTGCCAGCAGCACTCAAAAGGGGGTGGCCAGCTCCTACAATGAGCAGTTCTTC. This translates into CASSTQKGVASSYNEQFF.

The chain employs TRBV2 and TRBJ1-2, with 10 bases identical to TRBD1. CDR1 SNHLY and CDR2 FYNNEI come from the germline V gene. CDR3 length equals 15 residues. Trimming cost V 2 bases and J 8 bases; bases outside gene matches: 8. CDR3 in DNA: TGTGCCAGCAGTGAAAGAAGACAGGGGGCTGGAGGCTACACCTTC. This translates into CASSERRQGAGGYTF.

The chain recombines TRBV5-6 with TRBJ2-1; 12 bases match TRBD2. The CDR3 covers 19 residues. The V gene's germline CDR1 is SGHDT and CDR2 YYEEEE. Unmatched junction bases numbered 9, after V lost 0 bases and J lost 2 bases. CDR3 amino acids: CASSLVRGTSGWAYNEQFF. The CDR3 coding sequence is TGTGCCAGCAGCTTGGTTCGGGGGACTAGCGGGTGGGCCTACAATGAGCAGTTCTTC.

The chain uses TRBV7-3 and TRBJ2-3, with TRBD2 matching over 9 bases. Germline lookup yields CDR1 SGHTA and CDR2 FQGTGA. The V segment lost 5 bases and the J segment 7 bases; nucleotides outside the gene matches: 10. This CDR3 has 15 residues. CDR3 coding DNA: TGTGCCAGCAGCCCCCAAGCGGGAGGCCCCAATACGCAGTATTTT. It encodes CASSPQAGGPNTQYF.

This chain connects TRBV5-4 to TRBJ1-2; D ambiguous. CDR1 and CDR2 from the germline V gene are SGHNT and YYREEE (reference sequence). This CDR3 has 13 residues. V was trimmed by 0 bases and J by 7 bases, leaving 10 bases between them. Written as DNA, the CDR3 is TGTGCCAGCAGCTTGGTTGGCCGTGGTGGCTACACCTTC. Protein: CASSLVGRGGYTF.

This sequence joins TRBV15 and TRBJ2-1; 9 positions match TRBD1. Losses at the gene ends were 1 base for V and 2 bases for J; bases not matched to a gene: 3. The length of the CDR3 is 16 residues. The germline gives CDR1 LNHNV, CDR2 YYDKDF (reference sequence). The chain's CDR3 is CATSRARTGAYNEQFF. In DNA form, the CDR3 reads TGTGCCACCAGCAGAGCCAGGACAGGGGCCTACAATGAGCAGTTCTTC. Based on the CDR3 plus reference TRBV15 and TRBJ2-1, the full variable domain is DAMVIQNPRYQVTQFGKPVTLSCSQTLNHNVMYWYQQKSSQAPKLLFHYYDKDFNNEADTPDNFQSRRPNTSFCFLDIRSPGLGDTAMYLCATSRARTGAYNEQFFGPGTRLTVL.

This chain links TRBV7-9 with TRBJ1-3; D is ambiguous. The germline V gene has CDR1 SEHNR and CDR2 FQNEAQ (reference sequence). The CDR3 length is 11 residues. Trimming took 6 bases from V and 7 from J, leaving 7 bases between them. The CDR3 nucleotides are TGTGCCAGCAGGGGAGGGAACACCATATATTTT. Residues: CASRGGNTIYF. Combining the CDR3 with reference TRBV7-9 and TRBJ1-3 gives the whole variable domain DTGVSQNPRHKITKRGQNVTFRCDPISEHNRLYWYRQTLGQGPEFLTYFQNEAQLEKSRLLSDRFSAERPKGSFSTLEIQRTEQGDSAMYLCASRGGNTIYFGEGSWLTVV.

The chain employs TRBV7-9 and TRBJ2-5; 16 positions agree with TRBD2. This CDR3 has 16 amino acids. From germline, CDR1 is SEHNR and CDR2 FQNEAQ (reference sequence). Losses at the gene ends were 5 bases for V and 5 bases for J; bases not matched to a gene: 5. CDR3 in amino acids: CASSGGLAGGGETQYF. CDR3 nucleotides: TGTGCCAGCAGCGGGGGACTAGCGGGGGGGGGTGAGACCCAGTACTTC.

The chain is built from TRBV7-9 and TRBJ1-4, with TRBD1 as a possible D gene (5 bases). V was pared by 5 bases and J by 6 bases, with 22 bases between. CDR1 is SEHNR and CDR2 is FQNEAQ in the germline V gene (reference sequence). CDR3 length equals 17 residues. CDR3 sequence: CASSLLSRGDSDEKLFF. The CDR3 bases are TGTGCCAGCAGCCTTCTCTCCCGGGGGGACTCGGATGAAAAACTGTTTTTT.

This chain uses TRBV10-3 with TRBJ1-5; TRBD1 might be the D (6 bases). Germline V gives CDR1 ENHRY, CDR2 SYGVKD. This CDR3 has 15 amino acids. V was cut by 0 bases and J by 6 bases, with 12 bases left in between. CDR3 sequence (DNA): TGTGCCATCAGTGAGTCGAGACAGGACGGTCAGCCCCAGCATTTT. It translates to CAISESRQDGQPQHF.

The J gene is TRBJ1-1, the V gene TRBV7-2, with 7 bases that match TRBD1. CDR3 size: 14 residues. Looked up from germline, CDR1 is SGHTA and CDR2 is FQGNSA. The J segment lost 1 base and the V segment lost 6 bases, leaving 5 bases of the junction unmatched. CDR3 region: CASRPGQQNTEAFF. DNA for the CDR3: TGTGCCAGCAGGCCGGGACAGCAGAACACTGAAGCTTTCTTT.

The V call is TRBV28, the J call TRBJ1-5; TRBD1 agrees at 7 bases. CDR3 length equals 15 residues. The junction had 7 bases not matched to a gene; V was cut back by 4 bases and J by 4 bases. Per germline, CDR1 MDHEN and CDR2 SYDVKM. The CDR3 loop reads CASSSPGQPNQPQHF. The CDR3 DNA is TGTGCCAGCAGTTCCCCGGGACAGCCTAATCAGCCCCAGCATTTT.